These 23 T cell receptor beta chains were all obtained from the same sample, sequenced in a study of T cells after yellow fever vaccination. TCRdb re-called the 5' RACE reads through MiXCR, storing one row per CDR3 protein. This table has some 300,000 distinct CDR3 sequences, less than 9.5% appearing once. Source: CD4+ T cells sorted from PBMCs, taken 5 days after the yellow fever booster vaccination. The receptors here all came from a man aged 18-30 years who received the YFV17D yellow fever vaccine.

This clonotype was picked up many times. V is TRBV4-3 and J is TRBJ2-3; no firm D call. CDR1 is LGHNA and CDR2 is YSLEER in the germline V gene. This CDR3 comprises 15 residues. V shed 0 bases and J shed 2 bases, with 9 bases lying between them. CDR3 bases: TGCGCCAGCAGCCAAGATCGAGAAGCCACAGATACGCAGTATTTT. Encoded protein: CASSQDREATDTQYF.

There are many counts of this clonotype. The V and J genes are TRBV5-1 and TRBJ2-7; D is unclear. The V end was cut by 7 bases, the J end by 0 bases, with 8 bases between. Germline V gene lookup returns CDR1 SGHRS and CDR2 YFSETQ. CDR3 length: 12 amino acids. CDR3 amino acids: CASSKGSYEQYF. The DNA of the CDR3 is TGCGCCAGCTCGAAGGGCTCCTACGAGCAGTACTTC. Based on the CDR3 plus reference TRBV5-1 and TRBJ2-7, the full variable domain is KAGVTQTPRYLIKTRGQQVTLSCSPISGHRSVSWYQQTPGQGLQFLFEYFSETQRNKGNFPGRFSGRQFSNSRSEMNVSTLELGDSALYLCASSKGSYEQYFGPGTRLTVT.

This clonotype has a handful of counts. The rearrangement joins TRBV3-1 to TRBJ2-7, with 9 nucleotides matching TRBD1. This CDR3 is built from 16 residues. V lost 4 bases to trimming and J lost 7 bases; unmatched junction nucleotides: 14. Germline V gene data show CDR1 as LGHDT and CDR2 as YNNKEL (reference sequence). Written as DNA, the CDR3 is TGTGCCAGCAGCCCAGCGTCCGGGACAGGGATACGGGAGCAGTACTTC. It yields the protein CASSPASGTGIREQYF.

This clonotype was counted ten times or more. V gene TRBV9 combines with J gene TRBJ2-5, with D possibly called TRBD1 or TRBD2 (5 bases each). Trimming took off 3 bases at V and 3 bases at J, with 15 bases between the two ends. Germline V gene data show CDR1 as SGDLS and CDR2 as YYNGEE. The CDR3 totals 15 residues. DNA of the CDR3: TGTGCCAGCAGCGCCAATTCCGGGACCAAAGAGACCCAGTACTTC. Amino acid sequence: CASSANSGTKETQYF.

This clonotype was found a few times. The V gene is TRBV20-1, the J gene TRBJ2-5; no firm D call. CDR1 and CDR2 (germline): DFQATT, SNEGSKA (reference sequence). This CDR3 has 12 amino acids. V was trimmed by 3 bases and J by 4 bases, leaving 9 bases between them. The CDR3 DNA sequence: TGCAGTGCTAGGGGCGCAGCAGAGACCCAGTACTTC. This codes for CSARGAAETQYF.

In DNA form, the CDR3 reads TGTGCCAGCAGTGTCGGAAGCGGGGGGCCGCCCACAGATACGCAGTATTTT. Translated, it gives CASSVGSGGPPTDTQYF. The rearrangement links TRBV2 to TRBJ2-3, with TRBD2 matching 9 bases. The junction had 10 bases not matched to a gene; V was cut back by 4 bases and J by 2 bases. Looked up from germline, CDR1 is SNHLY and CDR2 is FYNNEI. The CDR3 consists of 17 residues.

There are a few counts of this clonotype. The V call is TRBV20-1, the J call TRBJ2-2; either TRBD1 or TRBD2 may fit D (5 bases each). V was clipped by 3 bases and J by 4 bases, with 12 bases between them. The CDR3 has 14 residues. In germline, CDR1 is DFQATT, CDR2 SNEGSKA (reference sequence). CDR3 sequence (DNA): TGCAGTGCTAGGGGACCCTGGGGCACCGGGGAGCTGTTTTTT. Translated: CSARGPWGTGELFF.

V and J are TRBV4-3 and TRBJ2-3; D not resolved. The CDR3 spans 13 residues. Trimming removed 4 bases at V and 6 bases at J, with 11 bases between. Looked up from germline, CDR1 is LGHNA and CDR2 is YSLEER. For the CDR3, the DNA is TGCGCCAGCAGCCCTCGGGTTCGGGATACGCAGTATTTT. Its protein is CASSPRVRDTQYF.

This clonotype was seen ten or more times. This chain connects TRBV20-1 to TRBJ2-1; D gene unclear. Germline CDR1 and CDR2: DFQATT and SNEGSKA (reference sequence). The CDR3 runs 11 residues. The germline V and J ends were trimmed by 6 bases and 0 bases, with 3 bases remaining between them. CDR3: CSASSYNEQFF. The CDR3 DNA sequence: TGCAGTGCAAGCTCCTACAATGAGCAGTTCTTC.

As to this clonotype: A much larger clone lies a single base off, so this may be a read error. The gene calls are TRBV2 and TRBJ1-1; D is perhaps TRBD1 (5 bases). Trimming took 6 bases from V and 0 from J, leaving 8 bases between them. The germline gives CDR1 SNHLY, CDR2 FYNNEI. There are 13 residues in the CDR3. The CDR3 DNA follows: TGTGCCAGCAGAACGGACATGAACACTGAAGCTTTCTTT. This sequence encodes CASRTDMNTEAFF.

This clonotype was observed a few times. CDR3 loop: CASSEGARSNEKLFF. The CDR3, as DNA: TGCGCCAGCAGCGAGGGGGCGAGGTCTAATGAAAAACTGTTTTTT. The chain uses TRBV5-1 and TRBJ1-4; 7 nucleotides line up with TRBD1. Germline-derived CDR1 and CDR2 are SGHRS and YFSETQ. The CDR3 sequence is 15 residues long. Unmatched junction bases numbered 6, after V lost 4 bases and J lost 3 bases.

This clonotype was observed many times. This chain links TRBV20-1 with TRBJ2-3, with D perhaps TRBD1 or TRBD2 (5 bases each). V lost 4 bases and J 6 bases, leaving 17 bases between the germline ends. Looked up from germline, CDR1 is DFQATT and CDR2 is SNEGSKA (reference sequence). The CDR3 has 14 amino acids. The CDR3 nucleotides read TGCAGTGCTAATGTGAGGGGTTTATCGGATACGCAGTATTTT. Its protein is CSANVRGLSDTQYF.

The rearrangement uses TRBV6-2 or TRBV6-3 and TRBJ1-6, with D perhaps matching TRBD1 (6 bases). The CDR3 contains 14 residues. Germline values: CDR1 MNHEY, CDR2 SVGEGT. V lost 5 bases and J 7 bases, leaving 12 bases between the germline ends. The chain's CDR3 is CASSTGQTNSPLHF. DNA of the CDR3: TGTGCCAGCAGTACCGGACAGACAAATTCACCCCTCCACTTT.

This clonotype showed up just a few times. The V gene is TRBV20-1, the J gene TRBJ2-1; D unclear. Germline V gene lookup returns CDR1 DFQATT and CDR2 SNEGSKA (reference sequence). V was clipped by 5 bases and J by 0 bases, with 14 bases between them. CDR3 length: 15 amino acids. The chain's CDR3 is CSAAKGLGSYNEQFF. CDR3 coding DNA: TGCAGTGCTGCTAAGGGTCTTGGCTCCTACAATGAGCAGTTCTTC.

At least ten counts were recorded for this clonotype. The V gene is TRBV28, the J gene TRBJ2-7; D may be TRBD2 (5 bases). V shed 3 bases and J shed 3 bases, with 9 bases lying between them. CDR1 and CDR2 from the germline V gene are MDHEN and SYDVKM. This CDR3 contains 13 residues. The CDR3 DNA is TGTGCCAGCAGTTTTCGGGATCTCTACGAGCAGTACGTC. Its translation is CASSFRDLYEQYV.

This clonotype was picked up a small number of times. The rearrangement links TRBV20-1 to TRBJ2-3; a possible D gene is TRBD2 (6 bases). CDR3 size: 15 residues. V lost 0 bases to trimming and J lost 0 bases, with 10 bases between them. Germline CDR1 is DFQATT and CDR2 is SNEGSKA (reference sequence). The CDR3 protein is CSARDLGTSTDTQYF. The CDR3 nucleotides read TGCAGTGCTAGAGATCTCGGGACTAGCACAGATACGCAGTATTTT.

This clonotype was recorded many times. The V gene is TRBV5-5, the J gene TRBJ2-5; the match to TRBD2 covers 12 bases. Germline CDR1 and CDR2: SGHKS and YYEKEE (reference sequence). V was clipped by 4 bases and J by 5 bases; unmatched bases: 15. The CDR3 covers 18 residues. CDR3 sequence: CASSRIFGASGGAETQYF. CDR3 coding DNA: TGTGCCAGCAGCCGAATCTTCGGGGCTAGCGGGGGGGCGGAGACCCAGTACTTC.

V is TRBV4-1 and J is TRBJ2-1, with D possibly being TRBD1 (7 bases). Germline CDR1 is MGHRA and CDR2 is YSYEKL. CDR3 size: 15 residues. V was cut by 4 bases and J by 5 bases, with 15 bases left in between. Here the CDR3 DNA reads TGCGCCAGCAGCCTGGCGGGACAGCAGGACAATGAGCAGTTCTTC. This gives the protein CASSLAGQQDNEQFF.

The chain couples TRBV24-1 to TRBJ2-3; no clear D. V was cut by 6 bases and J by 2 bases, with 11 bases left in between. Per germline, CDR1 KGHDR and CDR2 SFDVKD. The CDR3 extends over 14 amino acids. The DNA of the CDR3 is TGTGCCACCAGTAGGGCCGGGCTCACAGATACGCAGTATTTT. It translates to CATSRAGLTDTQYF.

V is TRBV7-9 and J is TRBJ2-3; D may be TRBD1 (6 bases). This CDR3 region has 14 residues. V shed 4 bases and J shed 3 bases, with 11 bases lying between them. Germline V gene sequence: CDR1 SEHNR, CDR2 FQNEAQ (reference sequence). The CDR3 coding sequence is TGTGCCAGCAGCTCGGGACACCAGACAGATACGCAGTATTTT. Its protein product is CASSSGHQTDTQYF.

In its sample, this clonotype was seen a few times. The gene calls are TRBV7-9 and TRBJ1-5; no clear D gene. Trimming cost V 4 bases and J 9 bases, with 10 bases left between them. The CDR3 is made up of 12 amino acids. The germline V gene encodes CDR1 SEHNR and CDR2 FQNEAQ (reference sequence). In DNA, the CDR3 is TGTGCCAGCAGCTCTACGACACGGCCCCAGCATTTT. It specifies CASSSTTRPQHF.

This clonotype was counted ten times or more. V usage is TRBV15 and J usage is TRBJ2-1; TRBD1 matches at 7 bases. V trimming: 2 bases; J trimming: 8 bases; junction bases outside the gene matches: 12. The germline V gene has CDR1 LNHNV and CDR2 YYDKDF (reference sequence). The CDR3 sequence is 16 residues long. This chain's CDR3 is CATSRRQGSRADEQFF. CDR3 DNA sequence: TGTGCCACCAGCAGAAGACAGGGTTCACGAGCGGATGAGCAGTTCTTC.

This clonotype was counted many times. The V gene is TRBV5-1, the J gene TRBJ2-5; TRBD2 matches 7 bases. The ends lost 0 bases at V and 5 bases at J; junction bases unmatched: 4. Germline values: CDR1 SGHRS, CDR2 YFSETQ. The CDR3 runs to 14 residues. CDR3 in DNA: TGCGCCAGCAGCTTGGCTCCCGGGAGGGAGACCCAGTACTTC. Amino acids: CASSLAPGRETQYF.